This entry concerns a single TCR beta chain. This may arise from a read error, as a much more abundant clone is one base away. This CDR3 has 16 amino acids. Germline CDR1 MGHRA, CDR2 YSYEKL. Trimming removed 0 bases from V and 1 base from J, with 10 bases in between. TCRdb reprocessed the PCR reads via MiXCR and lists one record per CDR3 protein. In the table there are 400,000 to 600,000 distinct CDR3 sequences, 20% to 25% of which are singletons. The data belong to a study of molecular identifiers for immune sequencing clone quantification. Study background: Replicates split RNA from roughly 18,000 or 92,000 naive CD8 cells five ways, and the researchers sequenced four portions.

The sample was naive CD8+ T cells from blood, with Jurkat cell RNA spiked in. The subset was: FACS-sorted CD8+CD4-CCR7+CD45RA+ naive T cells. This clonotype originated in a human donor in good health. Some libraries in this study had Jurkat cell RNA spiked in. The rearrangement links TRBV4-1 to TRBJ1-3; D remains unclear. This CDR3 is CASSQDWGGSGNTIYF. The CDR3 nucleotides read TGCGCCAGCAGCCAAGATTGGGGAGGTTCTGGAAACACCATATATTTT.